This T cell receptor beta chain stems from a study of CD8 T cells in Susac syndrome. Study conclusions and caveats: Clonal expansion was not seen in any Susac syndrome CD4+ T cell repertoire.

An amount of RNA that ranged from 0.5 to 1 ug was reverse transcribed with random hexamers. Via MiXCR, TCRdb re-called the immunoSEQ multiplex PCR reads, giving one row per CDR3 protein. The sample contains 200,000 to 300,000 distinct CDR3 sequences, about 96% of which appear only once. With regard to this clonotype: Its target is unknown.

The clonotype was recovered from a human donor with Susac syndrome. The sample was CD4+ T cells from PBMCs.

This CDR3 reads CATGSSRFNEQFF. In nucleotides, the CDR3 is TGTGCCACTGGGTCTAGCAGATTCAATGAGCAGTTCTTC. The gene calls are TRBV24-1 and TRBJ2-1, with D perhaps TRBD2 (5 bases). The CDR3 consists of 13 residues. Per the germline V gene, CDR1 is KGHDR and CDR2 is SFDVKD. V lost 10 bases and J 6 bases, leaving 15 bases between the germline ends.